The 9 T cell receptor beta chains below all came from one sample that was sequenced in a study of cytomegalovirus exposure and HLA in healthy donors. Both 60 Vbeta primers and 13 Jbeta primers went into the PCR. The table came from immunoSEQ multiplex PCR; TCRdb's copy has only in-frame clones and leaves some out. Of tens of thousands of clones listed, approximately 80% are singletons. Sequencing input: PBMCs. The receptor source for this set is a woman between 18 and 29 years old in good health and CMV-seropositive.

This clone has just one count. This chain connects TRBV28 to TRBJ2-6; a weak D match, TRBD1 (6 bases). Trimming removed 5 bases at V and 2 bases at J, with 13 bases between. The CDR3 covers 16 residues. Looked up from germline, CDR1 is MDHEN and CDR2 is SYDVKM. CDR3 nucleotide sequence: TGTGCCAGCAGTAGAACAGGGATGGCTGGGGCCAACGTCCTGACTTTC. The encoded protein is CASSRTGMAGANVLTF.

The CDR3 nucleotides are TGTGCCAGCAGTTTAGGCGGGCCGCCGACCTACGAGCAGTACTTC. It encodes CASSLGGPPTYEQYF. V usage is TRBV28 and J usage is TRBJ2-7; D perhaps matches TRBD2 (5 bases). Germline-derived CDR1 and CDR2 are MDHEN and SYDVKM. The length of the CDR3 is 15 residues. The germline V and J ends were trimmed by 2 bases and 2 bases, with 13 bases remaining between them.

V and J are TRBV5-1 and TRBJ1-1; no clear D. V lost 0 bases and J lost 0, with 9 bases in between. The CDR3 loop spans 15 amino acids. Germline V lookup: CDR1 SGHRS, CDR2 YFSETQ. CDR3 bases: TGCGCCAGCAGCTTGGGTGGAGGTGTGAACACTGAAGCTTTCTTT. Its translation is CASSLGGGVNTEAFF. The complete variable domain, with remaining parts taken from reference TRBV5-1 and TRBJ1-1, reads KAGVTQTPRYLIKTRGQQVTLSCSPISGHRSVSWYQQTPGQGLQFLFEYFSETQRNKGNFPGRFSGRQFSNSRSEMNVSTLELGDSALYLCASSLGGGVNTEAFFGQGTRLTVV.

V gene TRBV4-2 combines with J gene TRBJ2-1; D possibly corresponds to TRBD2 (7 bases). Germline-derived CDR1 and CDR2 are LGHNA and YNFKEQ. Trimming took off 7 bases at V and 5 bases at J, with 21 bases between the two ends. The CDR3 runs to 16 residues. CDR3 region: CASTPFAGATDNEQFF. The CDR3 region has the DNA TGTGCCAGCACCCCCTTCGCGGGGGCCACGGACAATGAGCAGTTCTTC.

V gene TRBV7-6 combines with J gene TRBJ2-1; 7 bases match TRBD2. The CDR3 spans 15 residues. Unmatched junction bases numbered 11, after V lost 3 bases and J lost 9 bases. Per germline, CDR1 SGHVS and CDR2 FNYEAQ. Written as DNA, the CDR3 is TGTGCCAGCAGCTTGCTAGCGGACCTTTCCAGTGAGCAGTTCTTC. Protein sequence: CASSLLADLSSEQFF. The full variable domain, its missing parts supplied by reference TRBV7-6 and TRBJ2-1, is GAGVSQSPRYKVTKRGQDVALRCDPISGHVSLYWYRQALGQGPEFLTYFNYEAQQDKSGLPNDRFSAERPEGSISTLTIQRTEQRDSAMYRCASSLLADLSSEQFFGPGTRLTVL.

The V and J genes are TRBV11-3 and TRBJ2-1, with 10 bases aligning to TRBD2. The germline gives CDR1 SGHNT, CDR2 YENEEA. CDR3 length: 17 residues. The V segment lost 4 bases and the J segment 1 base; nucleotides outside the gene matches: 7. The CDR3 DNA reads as TGTGCCAGCAGCTCACCCCAGGGACTAGCGTCCTACAATGAGCAGTTCTTC. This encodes CASSSPQGLASYNEQFF.

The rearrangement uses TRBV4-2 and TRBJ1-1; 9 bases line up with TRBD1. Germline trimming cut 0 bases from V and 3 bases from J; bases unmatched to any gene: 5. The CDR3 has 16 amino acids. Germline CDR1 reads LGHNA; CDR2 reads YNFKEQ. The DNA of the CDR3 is TGTGCCAGCAGCCAAGAACCAGGACAGGGGCACACTGAAGCTTTCTTT. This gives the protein CASSQEPGQGHTEAFF.

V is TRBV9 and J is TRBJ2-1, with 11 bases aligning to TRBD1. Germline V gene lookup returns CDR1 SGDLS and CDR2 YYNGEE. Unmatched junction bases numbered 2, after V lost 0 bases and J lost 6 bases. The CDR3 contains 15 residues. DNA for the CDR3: TGTGCCAGCAGCGTAGTTGGGACAGGGGGCAATGAGCAGTTCTTC. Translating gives CASSVVGTGGNEQFF.

The CDR3 is CASSLGEGSNTEAFF. The CDR3, as DNA: TGTGCCAGCAGCTTGGGAGAGGGCTCGAACACTGAAGCTTTCTTT. This chain links TRBV5-6 with TRBJ1-1; D uncertain. Germline CDR1 and CDR2: SGHDT and YYEEEE. The CDR3 extends over 15 amino acids. V lost 0 bases to trimming and J lost 1 base, with 10 bases between them.